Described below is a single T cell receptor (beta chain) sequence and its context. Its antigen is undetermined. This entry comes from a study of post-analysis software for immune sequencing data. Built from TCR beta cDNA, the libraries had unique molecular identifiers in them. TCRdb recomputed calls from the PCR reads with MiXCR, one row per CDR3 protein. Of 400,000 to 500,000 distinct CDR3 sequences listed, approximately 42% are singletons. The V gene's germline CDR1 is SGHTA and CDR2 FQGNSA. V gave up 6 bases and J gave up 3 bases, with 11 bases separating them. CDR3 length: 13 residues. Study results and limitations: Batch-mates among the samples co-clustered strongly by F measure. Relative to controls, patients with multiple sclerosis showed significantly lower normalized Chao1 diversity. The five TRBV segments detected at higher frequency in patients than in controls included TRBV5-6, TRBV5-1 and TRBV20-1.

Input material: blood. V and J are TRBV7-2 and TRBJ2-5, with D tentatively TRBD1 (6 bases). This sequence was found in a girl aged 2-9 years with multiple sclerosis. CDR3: CASSFAGEETQYF. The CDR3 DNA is TGTGCCAGCAGTTTCGCAGGGGAAGAGACCCAGTACTTC.